This TCR beta chain was obtained from a study of PD-1 blockade in classical Hodgkin lymphoma. About this clone itself: The antigen is not known.

Sequenced by immunoSEQ multiplex PCR; TCRdb stores in-frame clones only, minus some. The sample shows approximately 24,000 clones, more than 75% of them seen only once. Study findings and constraints: The CD4+ diversity rise by C4D1 was clearest in complete responders.

Germline CDR1 reads SEHNR; CDR2 reads FQNEAQ (reference sequence). V lost 7 bases to trimming and J lost 2 bases; unmatched junction nucleotides: 5. CDR3 size: 14 residues. Brentuximab vedotin exposure varied, and every patient relapsed after autologous stem cell transplantation. The receptor comes from a human donor with classical Hodgkin lymphoma. The V and J genes are TRBV7-9 and TRBJ2-7, with 10 bases identical to TRBD1. The source material was peripheral blood mononuclear cells (PBMCs), sampled before the second cycle of nivolumab. The CDR3 spells CASNSGTGAYEQYF. The DNA for the CDR3 is TGTGCCAGCAACTCTGGGACAGGGGCCTACGAGCAGTACTTC.